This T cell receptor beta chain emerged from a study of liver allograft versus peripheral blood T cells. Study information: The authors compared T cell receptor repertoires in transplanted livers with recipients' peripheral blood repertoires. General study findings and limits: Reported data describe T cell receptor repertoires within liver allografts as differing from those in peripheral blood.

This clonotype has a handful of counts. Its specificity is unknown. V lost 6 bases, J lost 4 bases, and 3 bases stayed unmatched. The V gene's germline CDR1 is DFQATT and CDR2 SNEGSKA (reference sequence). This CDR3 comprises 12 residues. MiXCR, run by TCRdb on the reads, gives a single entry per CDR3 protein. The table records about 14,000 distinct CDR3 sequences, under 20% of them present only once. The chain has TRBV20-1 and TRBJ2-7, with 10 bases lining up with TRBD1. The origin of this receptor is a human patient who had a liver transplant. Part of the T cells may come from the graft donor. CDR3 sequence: CSATGQGYEQYF. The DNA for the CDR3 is TGCAGTGCCACGGGACAGGGGTACGAGCAGTACTTC.